This is a list of T cell receptor beta chains from one sample in a study of blood T cell repertoires in COVID-19. Profiled with immunoSEQ multiplex PCR; TCRdb holds only in-frame clones, not every one. The data show tens of thousands of clones, 70% to 80% seen once. What was sequenced was peripheral blood. The receptors here all came from a woman aged 70-85 years with acute or convalescent COVID-19. Both conserved end residues are part of each CDR3. Each record gives: clone size, J gene, D gene, CDR3 length, V gene, CDR3 DNA, CDR3 protein. D genes are given only for firm matches. Only part of the rows carry a size: once, few, many, or a class if the clone is expanded.

clone size: -
J gene: TRBJ1-6
D gene: -
CDR3 length: 14
V gene: TRBV7-8
CDR3 DNA: TGTGCCAGCAGCCCCCAAGGGGGGGAATCACCCCTCCACTTT
CDR3 protein: CASSPQGGESPLHF

clone size: -
J gene: TRBJ1-2
D gene: TRBD1
CDR3 length: 15
V gene: TRBV20-1
CDR3 DNA: TGCAGTGCTAGTCGGGACAGATTCACTAACTATGGCTACACCTTC
CDR3 protein: CSASRDRFTNYGYTF

clone size: -
J gene: TRBJ2-7
D gene: TRBD2
CDR3 length: 15
V gene: TRBV19
CDR3 DNA: TGTGCCAGTAGTCGGACTAGCGGGAGTGACTACGAGCAGTACTTC
CDR3 protein: CASSRTSGSDYEQYF

clone size: -
J gene: TRBJ2-6
D gene: -
CDR3 length: 20
V gene: TRBV30
CDR3 DNA: TGTGCCTGGAGTGTACTAGCCAGGGGGACCCACCCCTCTGGGGCCAACGTCCTGACTTTC
CDR3 protein: CAWSVLARGTHPSGANVLTF

clone size: -
J gene: TRBJ2-7
D gene: TRBD1
CDR3 length: 16
V gene: TRBV3-1/TRBV3-2
CDR3 DNA: TGTGCCAGCAGCCAAAGGAGACAGGGAAGGACCTACGAGCAGTACTTC
CDR3 protein: CASSQRRQGRTYEQYF

clone size: -
J gene: TRBJ1-1
D gene: TRBD1
CDR3 length: 12
V gene: TRBV6-6
CDR3 DNA: TGTGCCAGCAGCAGGGACAGATTTGAAGCTTTCTTT
CDR3 protein: CASSRDRFEAFF

clone size: -
J gene: TRBJ1-5
D gene: TRBD1
CDR3 length: 17
V gene: TRBV7-8
CDR3 DNA: TGTGCCAGCAGCCCCCGGGACAGGAGGTATAGCAATCAGCCCCAGCATTTT
CDR3 protein: CASSPRDRRYSNQPQHF

clone size: -
J gene: TRBJ1-3
D gene: -
CDR3 length: 16
V gene: TRBV6-2/TRBV6-3
CDR3 DNA: TGTGCCAGCAGTTACGTGGCAGGGGTCGGTGGAAACACCATATATTTT
CDR3 protein: CASSYVAGVGGNTIYF

clone size: once
J gene: TRBJ2-3
D gene: -
CDR3 length: 15
V gene: TRBV2
CDR3 DNA: TGTGCCAGCAGTGATATGCAGGGGCGGAGAGATACGCAGTATTTT
CDR3 protein: CASSDMQGRRDTQYF

clone size: -
J gene: TRBJ2-7
D gene: TRBD1
CDR3 length: 13
V gene: TRBV9
CDR3 DNA: TGTGCCAGCAGCCGGACAGGGGGCAACGAGCAGTACTTC
CDR3 protein: CASSRTGGNEQYF

clone size: -
J gene: TRBJ2-5
D gene: -
CDR3 length: 15
V gene: TRBV7-9
CDR3 DNA: TGTGCCAGCAGCGTGCGGACAGAGTACCAAGAGACCCAGTACTTC
CDR3 protein: CASSVRTEYQETQYF

clone size: few
J gene: TRBJ2-5
D gene: -
CDR3 length: 14
V gene: TRBV28
CDR3 DNA: TGTGCCAGCAGTTTAAGAAGGGGTGGCGAGACCCAGTACTTC
CDR3 protein: CASSLRRGGETQYF

clone size: -
J gene: TRBJ2-3
D gene: -
CDR3 length: 16
V gene: TRBV7-9
CDR3 DNA: TGTGCCAGCAGCCACCGCTTTGGCATCGGCACAGATACGCAGTATTTT
CDR3 protein: CASSHRFGIGTDTQYF

clone size: -
J gene: TRBJ1-5
D gene: -
CDR3 length: 17
V gene: TRBV5-5
CDR3 DNA: TGTGCCAGCAGCTTGAGTTTGGGGAGTCCTAGCAATCAGCCCCAGCATTTT
CDR3 protein: CASSLSLGSPSNQPQHF

clone size: -
J gene: TRBJ2-2
D gene: -
CDR3 length: 17
V gene: TRBV11-2
CDR3 DNA: TGTGCCAGCAGCTTAGGGCGGGACAGACCGAACACCGGGGAGCTGTTTTTT
CDR3 protein: CASSLGRDRPNTGELFF

clone size: -
J gene: TRBJ1-5
D gene: -
CDR3 length: 15
V gene: TRBV7-2
CDR3 DNA: TGTGCCAGCAGCGTCGGTCGTTTTAGCAATCAGCCCCAGCATTTT
CDR3 protein: CASSVGRFSNQPQHF

clone size: -
J gene: TRBJ2-1
D gene: -
CDR3 length: 14
V gene: TRBV7-2
CDR3 DNA: TGTGCCAGCAGCTTAGGTTTCGGGGGAGAAGAGCAGTTCTTC
CDR3 protein: CASSLGFGGEEQFF

clone size: -
J gene: TRBJ2-3
D gene: -
CDR3 length: 15
V gene: TRBV15
CDR3 DNA: TGTGCCACCAGCAGAGGCGAGGTTTCGAAAGATACGCAGTATTTT
CDR3 protein: CATSRGEVSKDTQYF

clone size: -
J gene: TRBJ2-7
D gene: TRBD1
CDR3 length: 13
V gene: TRBV11-2
CDR3 DNA: TGTGCCAGCAGCTCCGGGACAGGTAACGAGCAGTACTTC
CDR3 protein: CASSSGTGNEQYF

clone size: -
J gene: TRBJ1-1
D gene: -
CDR3 length: 17
V gene: TRBV21-1
CDR3 DNA: TGTGCCAGCAGCAAAGTCACGGGGGAAGTGATGAACACTGAAGCTTTCTTT
CDR3 protein: CASSKVTGEVMNTEAFF

clone size: -
J gene: TRBJ1-4
D gene: -
CDR3 length: 14
V gene: TRBV19
CDR3 DNA: TGTGCCAGTAGTATGGGCAGGGTTGGGGAAAAACTGTTTTTT
CDR3 protein: CASSMGRVGEKLFF

clone size: once
J gene: TRBJ2-7
D gene: TRBD1
CDR3 length: 14
V gene: TRBV5-8
CDR3 DNA: TGTGCCAGCAGCCTTCGGCAGGGGGCCGGCGAGCAGTACTTC
CDR3 protein: CASSLRQGAGEQYF

clone size: -
J gene: TRBJ2-3
D gene: TRBD2
CDR3 length: 16
V gene: TRBV27
CDR3 DNA: TGTGCCAGCAGTTTTCGGACTAGCGGAAACACAGATACGCAGTATTTT
CDR3 protein: CASSFRTSGNTDTQYF

clone size: once
J gene: TRBJ2-7
D gene: TRBD1
CDR3 length: 13
V gene: TRBV5-1
CDR3 DNA: TGCGCCAGCAGCCCGGGACAGGACTACGAGCAGTACTTC
CDR3 protein: CASSPGQDYEQYF

clone size: -
J gene: TRBJ2-1
D gene: -
CDR3 length: 13
V gene: TRBV19
CDR3 DNA: TGTGCCAGTAGCGGGGGCTCCTACAATGAGCAGTTCTTC
CDR3 protein: CASSGGSYNEQFF

clone size: -
J gene: TRBJ1-4
D gene: -
CDR3 length: 14
V gene: TRBV19
CDR3 DNA: TGTGCCAGTAGTATCAGTGGGGAGACGGAAAAACTGTTTTTT
CDR3 protein: CASSISGETEKLFF

clone size: -
J gene: TRBJ1-1
D gene: -
CDR3 length: 13
V gene: TRBV12-3/TRBV12-4
CDR3 DNA: TGTGCCAGCAGTTTAGAGCGATACACTGAAGCTTTCTTT
CDR3 protein: CASSLERYTEAFF

clone size: -
J gene: TRBJ2-3
D gene: -
CDR3 length: 13
V gene: TRBV18
CDR3 DNA: TGTGCCAGCTCAGGGACTCTCACAGATACGCAGTATTTT
CDR3 protein: CASSGTLTDTQYF

clone size: -
J gene: TRBJ2-3
D gene: TRBD2
CDR3 length: 13
V gene: TRBV4-2
CDR3 DNA: TGTGCCAGCAGCCTCGGACTAGCGGATACGCAGTATTTT
CDR3 protein: CASSLGLADTQYF

clone size: -
J gene: TRBJ1-6
D gene: -
CDR3 length: 18
V gene: TRBV5-6
CDR3 DNA: TGTGCCAGCAGCCTGGCGGGGTCTCGAACTTGGGGTAATTCACCCCTCCACTTT
CDR3 protein: CASSLAGSRTWGNSPLHF

clone size: -
J gene: TRBJ2-5
D gene: TRBD1
CDR3 length: 15
V gene: TRBV5-1
CDR3 DNA: TGCGCCAGCAGCTTTTTTCAGGGGGCAGGGGAGACCCAGTACTTC
CDR3 protein: CASSFFQGAGETQYF

clone size: once
J gene: TRBJ2-7
D gene: TRBD2
CDR3 length: 16
V gene: TRBV7-2
CDR3 DNA: TGTGCCAGCAGCTTTCGGGGTTCGGGGGGTCGGAGCGAGCAGTACTTC
CDR3 protein: CASSFRGSGGRSEQYF

clone size: -
J gene: TRBJ2-5
D gene: -
CDR3 length: 15
V gene: TRBV24-1
CDR3 DNA: TGTGCCACCAGTGATTCGGGCGGGGTTAGGGAGACCCAGTACTTC
CDR3 protein: CATSDSGGVRETQYF

clone size: -
J gene: TRBJ1-3
D gene: TRBD1
CDR3 length: 19
V gene: TRBV18
CDR3 DNA: TGTGCCAGCTCCTCGACACCGGGACAGGGGACTTTAGGCGGAAACACCATATATTTT
CDR3 protein: CASSSTPGQGTLGGNTIYF

clone size: -
J gene: TRBJ2-3
D gene: -
CDR3 length: 16
V gene: TRBV5-5
CDR3 DNA: TGTGCCAGCAGCTTGGAAGCACTACCCGGGACAGATACGCAGTATTTT
CDR3 protein: CASSLEALPGTDTQYF

clone size: -
J gene: TRBJ2-5
D gene: -
CDR3 length: 14
V gene: TRBV19
CDR3 DNA: TGTGCCAGTAGTATCGCCAGGGCTCAAGAGACCCAGTACTTC
CDR3 protein: CASSIARAQETQYF

clone size: -
J gene: TRBJ1-2
D gene: TRBD1
CDR3 length: 16
V gene: TRBV7-2
CDR3 DNA: TGTGCCAGCAGCTTAGAACTGACAGGGCGTTATCAAGGCTACACCTTC
CDR3 protein: CASSLELTGRYQGYTF

clone size: -
J gene: TRBJ1-4
D gene: -
CDR3 length: 12
V gene: TRBV7-2
CDR3 DNA: TGTGCCAGCAGCTTGGACAGAGAAAAACTGTTTTTT
CDR3 protein: CASSLDREKLFF

clone size: few
J gene: TRBJ1-4
D gene: -
CDR3 length: 11
V gene: TRBV20-1
CDR3 DNA: TGCAGTGCCCACTCCCCGGGAGTCAATGTTTTT
CDR3 protein: CSAHSPGVNVF

clone size: few
J gene: TRBJ1-1
D gene: TRBD1
CDR3 length: 14
V gene: TRBV15
CDR3 DNA: TGTGCCACCAGCAGACTTACAGGGGGCACTGAAGCTTTCTTT
CDR3 protein: CATSRLTGGTEAFF

clone size: -
J gene: TRBJ2-7
D gene: -
CDR3 length: 15
V gene: TRBV21-1
CDR3 DNA: TGTGCCAAGGTTAATTGGGGGGGGAGCTCCTACGAGCAGTACTTC
CDR3 protein: CAKVNWGGSSYEQYF

clone size: -
J gene: TRBJ1-3
D gene: -
CDR3 length: 19
V gene: TRBV28
CDR3 DNA: TGTGCCAGCAGCCCCCAACCCGGACAGTACACAAACTCTGGAAACACCATATATTTT
CDR3 protein: CASSPQPGQYTNSGNTIYF

clone size: -
J gene: TRBJ1-2
D gene: TRBD1
CDR3 length: 15
V gene: TRBV29-1
CDR3 DNA: TGCAGCGTTGCCACTGGGCGGACAGGAGGGTATGGCTACACCTTC
CDR3 protein: CSVATGRTGGYGYTF

clone size: many
J gene: TRBJ2-1
D gene: TRBD1
CDR3 length: 14
V gene: TRBV2
CDR3 DNA: TGTGCCAGCAGACAGGGACAGGATTACAATGAGCAGTTCTTC
CDR3 protein: CASRQGQDYNEQFF

clone size: -
J gene: TRBJ1-5
D gene: -
CDR3 length: 14
V gene: TRBV28
CDR3 DNA: TGTGCCAGCAGACCTTTCGGGGGAGGTCAGCCCCAGCATTTT
CDR3 protein: CASRPFGGGQPQHF

clone size: once
J gene: TRBJ2-3
D gene: TRBD1
CDR3 length: 14
V gene: TRBV5-1
CDR3 DNA: TGCGCCAGCAGCCCGGGACAGCTTCAAGATACGCAGTATTTT
CDR3 protein: CASSPGQLQDTQYF

clone size: -
J gene: TRBJ1-6
D gene: -
CDR3 length: 13
V gene: TRBV30
CDR3 DNA: TGTGCCTGGAGTGTACAAGGAGATTCACCCCTCCACTTT
CDR3 protein: CAWSVQGDSPLHF

clone size: -
J gene: TRBJ2-2
D gene: -
CDR3 length: 15
V gene: TRBV2
CDR3 DNA: TGTGCCAGCAGTGAGATGCCAGTGCCCACCGGGGAGCTGTTTTTT
CDR3 protein: CASSEMPVPTGELFF

clone size: -
J gene: TRBJ2-2
D gene: TRBD1
CDR3 length: 16
V gene: TRBV5-6
CDR3 DNA: TGTGCCAGCAGCTTTGGGACAGGGGGTAACACCGGGGAGCTGTTTTTT
CDR3 protein: CASSFGTGGNTGELFF